One and the same sample provided the 24 T cell receptor beta chains below, sequenced in a study of CXCR3-negative and CXCR3-positive naive CD8 T cells. General observations from the study: Naive CXCR3-positive cells had TRB CDR3s more hydrophobic than those of CXCR3-negative naive cells.

Their antigens are not known. In preparing the TRB cDNA libraries, 5' RACE with UMI labels was used. TCRdb reanalyzed the 5' RACE reads and collapses them to one entry per CDR3 protein, without DNA. The sample totals about 84,000 distinct CDR3 sequences. Sequencing was carried out using naive CXCR3+ CD8+ T cells from blood. Subset specified: CD45RO-CCR7+CD27+CD95- naive CD8+ T cells expressing CXCR3 (TNR3+). The receptors were gathered from a human donor in good health. Some clones in this sample may be carry-over from other donors' samples.

The J gene is TRBJ2-2, the V gene TRBV5-1; lacking DNA, the TRBD2 call made by TCRdb goes unchecked. The CDR3 has 14 amino acids. Germline values: CDR1 SGHRS, CDR2 YFSETQ. CDR3 amino acids: CASSLRVGSGELFF.

V gene TRBV14 combines with J gene TRBJ2-1. From germline, CDR1 is SGHDN and CDR2 FVKESK. The CDR3 is made up of 11 amino acids. The CDR3 loop reads CASSHGNEQFF.

V gene TRBV4-2 combines with J gene TRBJ2-7. Germline assignment: CDR1 LGHNA and CDR2 YNFKEQ. The CDR3 totals 16 residues. CDR3 sequence: CASSQGFGDNSYEQYF.

The V call is TRBV5-1, the J call TRBJ1-4; checking the TCRdb D call of TRBD1 is not possible without DNA. Per the germline V gene, CDR1 is SGHRS and CDR2 is YFSETQ. The CDR3 runs to 13 residues. This chain's CDR3 is CASRDSLNEKLFF.

The chain has TRBV12-5 and TRBJ2-1; the D gene TCRdb calls, TRBD1, cannot be checked with no DNA. This CDR3 region has 16 residues. Germline V gives CDR1 LGHNT, CDR2 FRNRAP. CDR3 sequence: CASGLDSQTVYNEQFF.

The chain has TRBV7-6 and TRBJ2-1. Germline V lookup: CDR1 SGHVS, CDR2 FNYEAQ. CDR3 length: 12 amino acids. The CDR3 sequence: CASSPTGNEQFF.

The chain is built from TRBV6-5 and TRBJ2-2. Germline V gene data show CDR1 as MNHEY and CDR2 as SVGAGI. This CDR3 has 13 residues. CDR3 in amino acids: CASSYGAAGELFF.

The CDR3: CASSYSTWPQETQYF. The chain joins TRBV6-5 to TRBJ2-5. Germline CDR1 reads MNHEY; CDR2 reads SVGAGI. The CDR3 extends over 15 amino acids.

The rearrangement uses TRBV4-3 and TRBJ2-1; no DNA is available, so the TRBD2 call from TCRdb remains unchecked. The length of the CDR3 is 12 residues. The germline CDR1 and CDR2 sequences are LGHNA and YSLEER. The CDR3 is CASSQDREGQFF.

This chain uses TRBV29-1 with TRBJ2-7. CDR3 length equals 13 residues. The germline V gene encodes CDR1 SQVTM and CDR2 ANQGSEA. CDR3 sequence: CSVGTGSSYEQYF.

The CDR3 sequence is CASSQGAGDEQYF. The V call is TRBV28, the J call TRBJ2-7; absent DNA, TCRdb's TRBD1 call cannot be checked. The CDR3 spans 13 residues. The germline V gene encodes CDR1 MDHEN and CDR2 SYDVKM.

This sequence joins TRBV28 and TRBJ2-5; TCRdb selects TRBD1, and the lack of DNA leaves this call unchecked. Germline V gene data show CDR1 as MDHEN and CDR2 as SYDVKM. There are 14 residues in the CDR3. The CDR3 is CASSLGDSQETQYF.

The J gene is TRBJ2-7, the V gene TRBV15; TCRdb lists TRBD1, though no DNA is available to test this call. The CDR3 contains 14 residues. Germline V CDR1 and CDR2: LNHNV, YYDKDF (reference sequence). This chain's CDR3 is CATSSDRGGYEQYF.

This chain connects TRBV7-2 to TRBJ2-1. The CDR3 spans 13 residues. CDR1 and CDR2 from the germline V gene are SGHTA and FQGNSA. The CDR3 sequence: CASSLVGFDEQLF.

This sequence joins TRBV20-1 and TRBJ2-5; checking the TCRdb D call of TRBD2 is not possible without DNA. This CDR3 is 18 amino acids long. CDR1 and CDR2 (germline): DFQATT, SNEGSKA (reference sequence). The CDR3 loop reads CSARDGTSGRHPQETQYF.

The rearrangement links TRBV14 to TRBJ2-3; TCRdb's D gene call, TRBD1, goes unchecked for lack of DNA. Germline-derived CDR1 and CDR2 are SGHDN and FVKESK. This CDR3 comprises 15 residues. CDR3: CASSQGQSSTDTQYF.

The chain carries TRBV28 and TRBJ1-1; TCRdb gives TRBD1 as the D gene, but with no DNA this cannot be confirmed. Germline V gives CDR1 MDHEN, CDR2 SYDVKM. The CDR3 totals 11 residues. The CDR3 loop is CASSFGALAFF.

The chain joins TRBV28 to TRBJ1-1. This CDR3 has 14 residues. Germline CDR1 is MDHEN and CDR2 is SYDVKM. CDR3 protein: CASSPTDQTTEAFF.

The chain has TRBV27 and TRBJ2-1; as DNA is missing, the TRBD2 call by TCRdb cannot be tested. The germline CDR1 and CDR2 sequences are MNHEY and SMNVEV (reference sequence). The CDR3 spans 15 residues. Here the CDR3 reads CASSYRLEPYNEQFF.

The genes are TRBV20-1 and TRBJ2-3. The CDR3 has 13 amino acids. Germline V gives CDR1 DFQATT, CDR2 SNEGSKA (reference sequence). CDR3 residues: CSARPIGTDTQYF.

The chain has TRBV29-1 and TRBJ2-3; TCRdb gives TRBD2 as the D gene, but with no DNA this cannot be confirmed. CDR1 SQVTM and CDR2 ANQGSEA come from the germline V gene. The CDR3 runs 16 residues. The CDR3 reads CSVEDFLSRWPDTQYF.

V and J are TRBV28 and TRBJ2-2. In germline, CDR1 is MDHEN, CDR2 SYDVKM. The CDR3 is 15 amino acids. CDR3 sequence: CASSLMTTNTGELFF.

The rearrangement joins TRBV5-1 to TRBJ2-1; there is no DNA to check the TCRdb D call of TRBD2. CDR3 length: 15 amino acids. Germline lookup yields CDR1 SGHRS and CDR2 YFSETQ. Here the CDR3 reads CASSLVGTFENEQFF.

The chain joins TRBV6-6 to TRBJ2-1; lacking DNA, the TRBD1 call made by TCRdb goes unchecked. Germline assignment: CDR1 MNHNY and CDR2 SVGAGI (reference sequence). This CDR3 has 16 residues. The CDR3: CASSYAPGVGYNEQFF.